This is a list of T cell receptor beta chains from one sample in a study of T cell changes during pregnancy in multiple sclerosis. Here immunoSEQ multiplex PCR was the method, and the copy in TCRdb shows in-frame clones only, minus some. The sample lists under 40,000 clones; more than 75% were seen once. The sequences come from peripheral blood, collected in the third trimester of pregnancy. All receptors come from a female donor in good health, enrolled as a control in a pregnancy study. The CDR3 runs from the conserved cysteine through the conserved F or W. Fields, in order: V gene, CDR3 length, CDR3 protein.

TRBV5-1 | 15 | CASSEPGQGVGTQYF
TRBV27 | 13 | CATASGPFTEQYF
TRBV9 | 18 | CASSRERTGRSSGNTIYF
TRBV19 | 14 | CASTTGAENQPQHF
TRBV5-1 | 13 | CASSQGGLGGYTF
TRBV9 | 19 | CASSVAWGGGPLEACGQYF
TRBV9 | 15 | CASSVAGQGREKLFF
TRBV28 | 18 | CASSQRYRDRGATDTQYF
TRBV28 | 14 | CASSLSGSIYEQYF
TRBV5-4 | 15 | CASSSSGGAGYEQYF
TRBV18 | 15 | CASSSQGAMGEKLFF
TRBV11-2 | 14 | CASSFDQGGETQYF
TRBV10-3 | 17 | CAISEGLGTSGTDTQYF
TRBV2 | 13 | CASTKDRGYEQYF
TRBV6-5 | 14 | CASSYGAGGSPLHF
TRBV28 | 13 | CASSLILLYGYTF
TRBV6-5 | 15 | CASSYFGGENNEQFF
TRBV4-1 | 15 | CASSRLTGTGNTIYF
TRBV7-5 | 14 | CARSLVGANYEQYF
TRBV2 | 14 | CASRTSGSIYEQYF
TRBV9 | 15 | CASSVGDRPGGEAFF
TRBV6-5 | 15 | CASARGAGSSYEQYF
TRBV2 | 13 | CAGRQGGGETQYF
TRBV7-2 | 15 | CASSLSEGRDYGYTF
TRBV19 | 14 | CASSIRLGGGELFF
TRBV6-6 | 16 | CASSYVGAGSNQPQHF
TRBV10-3 | 18 | CAISNYPGLAGGPGEQFF
TRBV5-1 | 15 | CASSFPGLSANEQFF
TRBV2 | 16 | CASKFGPPGHNSPLHF
TRBV7-2 | 16 | CASSLSGTSGRDTQYF
TRBV11-1 | 13 | CASSLRDRRVAFF
TRBV11-2 | 16 | CASSLGRRNNVQEQFF
TRBV4-1 | 15 | CASSHPGQGADEQYF
TRBV9 | 15 | CASSEEGQQYNEQFF
TRBV10-3 | 16 | CAISESGGHSGNTIYF
TRBV10-3 | 17 | CAISASTPGLHTGELFF
TRBV18 | 15 | CASSPQQGSTYGYTF
TRBV10-1 | 13 | CASGDRTTDTQYF
TRBV27 | 14 | CASSVRGGSEKLFF
TRBV15 | 18 | CATSRGAAGGGDTDTQYF
TRBV7-3 | 13 | CASSLGVGGGYTF
TRBV5-6 | 15 | CASSGTGATNEKLFF
TRBV4-1 | 20 | CASSQPGLAIPTLSTDTQYF
TRBV10-2 | 16 | CASSYGPGTGGEGYTF
TRBV15 | 14 | CATSRSRADQPQHF
TRBV2 | 12 | CASRQQGDEQFF
TRBV15 | 13 | CATSRDRFYGYTF
TRBV6-6 | 16 | CASSSDRSLSNQPQHF
TRBV7-2 | 15 | CASSLEGTDMNEQFF